The 32 T cell receptor beta chains reported below all come from one sample, sequenced in a study of post-analysis software for immune sequencing data. Regarding the study as a whole: About five TRBV segments appeared more often in patients than in controls, and TRBV5-6, TRBV5-1 and TRBV20-1 were among these.

Unique molecular identifiers had been added to the TCR beta cDNA libraries. MiXCR was run by TCRdb on the PCR reads, yielding one entry per CDR3 protein. The profile shows about 180,000 distinct CDR3 sequences, roughly 30% of them singletons. Antigens of these TCRs are unknown. Sequencing was carried out using blood. Source of these receptors: a girl aged 10 to 17 with multiple sclerosis.

This clonotype was observed a handful of times. The chain carries TRBV20-1 and TRBJ2-7; D is possibly TRBD2 (5 bases). The CDR3 extends over 15 amino acids. Trimming removed 2 bases from V and 7 bases from J, with 21 bases in between. CDR1 DFQATT and CDR2 SNEGSKA come from the germline V gene (reference sequence). Here the CDR3 reads CSARIWASSLNEQYF. Written as DNA, the CDR3 is TGCAGTGCTAGAATTTGGGCTAGCTCTCTTAATGAGCAGTACTTC.

At least ten counts were recorded for this clonotype. The rearrangement links TRBV4-1 to TRBJ2-1; 10 positions agree with TRBD2. V was clipped by 3 bases and J by 0 bases; unmatched bases: 2. This CDR3 contains 16 residues. The germline CDR1 and CDR2 sequences are MGHRA and YSYEKL. The CDR3 bases are TGCGCCAGCAGCCACTTAGCGGGAGGCTCCTACAATGAGCAGTTCTTC. Its translation is CASSHLAGGSYNEQFF.

This rearrangement joins TRBV7-9 to TRBJ2-1; no clear D. V lost 5 bases and J lost 5, with 10 bases in between. The CDR3 sequence is 13 residues long. Germline CDR1 and CDR2: SEHNR and FQNEAQ (reference sequence). CDR3 coding DNA: TGTGCCAGCAGCGGCTGGCCTGACAATGAGCAGTTCTTC. It translates to CASSGWPDNEQFF.

A word on this clonotype: One base away lies a much larger clone, so this may be a sequencing read error. The chain links TRBV20-1 to TRBJ2-1; D is perhaps TRBD1 (6 bases). Germline V gene lookup returns CDR1 DFQATT and CDR2 SNEGSKA (reference sequence). The length of the CDR3 is 12 residues. The CDR3 DNA follows: TGCAGTGCTCTTCCGGACAGCAATAAGCAGTTCTTC. It specifies CSALPDSNKQFF.

This clonotype came up many times. The rearrangement uses TRBV4-1 and TRBJ2-5; 11 positions match TRBD2. After removal of 6 bases from V and 1 base from J, the junction contained 7 bases not matched to a gene. CDR3 length equals 16 residues. Germline V CDR1 and CDR2: MGHRA, YSYEKL. CDR3 residues: CASSRTSGLIQETQYF. CDR3 bases: TGCGCCAGCAGTCGGACTAGCGGGCTTATCCAAGAGACCCAGTACTTC.

This clonotype was detected only a few times. The rearrangement links TRBV5-1 to TRBJ2-1; D may be TRBD2 (6 bases). V lost 8 bases to trimming and J lost 5 bases, with 14 bases between them. This CDR3 spans 13 amino acids. The germline V gene encodes CDR1 SGHRS and CDR2 YFSETQ. The DNA for the CDR3 is TGCGCCAGTGCGGGACCCCAAAACAATGAGCAGTTCTTC. Encoded protein: CASAGPQNNEQFF.

This clonotype was counted at least ten times. The rearrangement uses TRBV10-3 and TRBJ2-6; the match to TRBD1 covers 8 bases. Per the germline V gene, CDR1 is ENHRY and CDR2 is SYGVKD. Trimming at V came to 3 bases and at J to 0 bases, leaving 7 bases not matched to a gene. The CDR3 loop spans 18 amino acids. This CDR3 is CAISDPGTGNSGANVLTF. CDR3 in DNA: TGTGCCATCAGTGATCCCGGGACAGGAAACTCTGGGGCCAACGTCCTGACTTTC.

Comment on this clonotype: A much larger clone sits a single nucleotide away, making a read error possible. The V call is TRBV12-3 or TRBV12-4, the J call TRBJ2-1, with a weak D call TRBD2 (5 bases). This CDR3 contains 13 residues. The CDR3 DNA sequence: TGTGTCAGCAGTTTCCGAGCGGTCAATGAGCAGTTCTTC. It specifies CVSSFRAVNEQFF.

CDR3 coding DNA: TGTGCCAGCAGTGTAAGACAGGGAGGTCAGCCCCAGCATTTT. It yields the protein CASSVRQGGQPQHF. The rearrangement uses TRBV6-1 and TRBJ1-5, with TRBD1 identical over 7 bases. V dropped 4 bases and J dropped 6; count of bases not matched to a gene: 6. Germline V CDR1 and CDR2: MNHNS, SASEGT. This CDR3 spans 14 amino acids.

In regard to this clonotype: A single base separates this from a much larger clone, so it may be a read error. The J gene is TRBJ2-3, the V gene TRBV15; 10 bases line up with TRBD2. The germline V gene encodes CDR1 LNHNV and CDR2 YYDKDF (reference sequence). The CDR3 contains 15 residues. The chain's CDR3 is CATSAGLASTDTQDF. DNA of the CDR3: TGTGCCACCAGCGCGGGACTAGCGTCCACAGATACGCAGGATTTT.

The gene calls are TRBV4-2 and TRBJ1-4, with TRBD1 identical over 8 bases. The germline gives CDR1 LGHNA, CDR2 YNFKEQ. The trim removed 3 bases at V and 1 base at J, leaving 4 bases unmatched. This CDR3 spans 16 amino acids. The CDR3 DNA reads TGTGCCAGCAGCCAGGGAGACAGGGGAACTAATGAAAAACTGTTTTTT. This sequence encodes CASSQGDRGTNEKLFF.

This clonotype occurred many times. The chain employs TRBV14 and TRBJ2-1; unclear D gene. V was pared by 3 bases and J by 9 bases, with 9 bases between. CDR3 length: 12 residues. CDR1 SGHDN and CDR2 FVKESK come from the germline V gene. The CDR3 bases are TGTGCCAGCAGCCACACGAAGTTTGAGCAGTTCTTC. Encoded protein: CASSHTKFEQFF.

This clonotype came up many times. V and J are TRBV13 and TRBJ2-1; a possible D gene is TRBD1 (6 bases). The V end was cut by 5 bases, the J end by 9 bases, with 14 bases between. CDR1 and CDR2 from the germline V gene are PRHDT and FYEKMQ (reference sequence). The CDR3 consists of 13 residues. DNA of the CDR3: TGTGCCAGCAGCCTACCGCAGGGGAGTGAGCAGTTCTTC. This sequence encodes CASSLPQGSEQFF.

At least ten counts were recorded for this clonotype. J is TRBJ2-3 and V is TRBV20-1; TRBD1 matches 8 bases. CDR3 length: 14 residues. V trimming: 6 bases; J trimming: 4 bases; junction bases outside the gene matches: 9. Germline CDR1 reads DFQATT; CDR2 reads SNEGSKA (reference sequence). The CDR3, as DNA: TGCAGTGCGGCAAGGACAGGGAATCCAGATACGCAGTATTTT. This sequence encodes CSAARTGNPDTQYF.

This clonotype occurred a few times. The chain employs TRBV5-1 and TRBJ1-1, with D uncertain. Per germline, CDR1 SGHRS and CDR2 YFSETQ. CDR3 length equals 12 residues. V was shortened by 7 bases and J by 0 bases, with 7 bases between the two germline ends. DNA of the CDR3: TGCGCCAGCGGGGTCTTGAACACTGAAGCTTTCTTT. Its protein product is CASGVLNTEAFF.

This clonotype appeared many times. The gene calls are TRBV12-3 or TRBV12-4 and TRBJ2-7; D might be TRBD1 or TRBD2, each matching 7 bases. There are 15 residues in the CDR3. Trimming took 7 bases from V and 2 from J, leaving 18 bases between them. CDR3 nucleotides: TGTGCCAGCACCGTAGGGGGCCGGGGGGCCTACGAGCAGTACTTC. It yields the protein CASTVGGRGAYEQYF.

At least ten counts were recorded for this clonotype. This chain uses TRBV4-1 with TRBJ1-2; D remains ambiguous. Looked up from germline, CDR1 is MGHRA and CDR2 is YSYEKL. The CDR3 runs to 15 residues. The ends were cut back, 1 base at V and 4 bases at J, with 13 bases in the middle. CDR3 protein: CASSQASTRGYGYTF. The CDR3, as DNA: TGCGCCAGCAGCCAAGCTTCTACACGAGGCTATGGCTACACCTTC.

In the case of this clonotype: A much larger clone sits a single nucleotide away, making a read error possible. This rearrangement joins TRBV12-3 or TRBV12-4 to TRBJ2-1; a possible D gene is TRBD2 (6 bases). This CDR3 has 18 amino acids. The CDR3 protein is CASSLARGRKGSYSEQFF. CDR3 in DNA: TGTGCCAGCAGTTTAGCGCGGGGCCGGAAGGGGTCCTACAGTGAGCAGTTCTTC.

This clonotype was found many times. The genes are TRBV10-3 and TRBJ2-1, with 7 bases that match TRBD2. There are 14 residues in the CDR3. V lost 6 bases, J lost 5 bases, and 7 bases stayed unmatched. Germline assignment: CDR1 ENHRY and CDR2 SYGVKD. The CDR3 region is CAIRISGEHNEQFF. CDR3 sequence (DNA): TGTGCCATCAGGATCAGCGGGGAGCACAATGAGCAGTTCTTC.

As to this clonotype: A read error may be the cause here, since a much bigger clone is one base away. The chain carries TRBV6-6 and TRBJ2-7; D remains ambiguous. This CDR3 comprises 13 residues. Germline values: CDR1 MNHNY, CDR2 SVGAGI (reference sequence). CDR3: CASSDSGSYEQYF. CDR3 nucleotide sequence: TGTGCCAGCAGTGACTCCGGCTCCTACGAGCAGTACTTC.

Note on this clonotype: A much bigger clone sits one base away, suggesting this may be a read error. This chain connects TRBV29-1 to TRBJ1-5; perhaps TRBD1 as D (6 bases). V was cut by 7 bases and J by 6 bases, with 13 bases left in between. This CDR3 is built from 12 residues. In germline, CDR1 is SQVTM, CDR2 ANQGSEA. The CDR3, as DNA: TGCAGCGCGACAGGTTCGGGTCAGCCCCAGCATTTT. It is translated as CSATGSGQPQHF.

To note about this clonotype: Given a much more abundant clone one base away, this may be a read error. This rearrangement joins TRBV13 to TRBJ1-2; possibly TRBD1 for D (6 bases). The CDR3 is 18 residues long. Trimming pared 2 bases from V and 3 bases from J, leaving 22 bases between. Germline V gives CDR1 PRHDT, CDR2 FYEKMQ (reference sequence). CDR3 DNA: TGTGCCAGCAGCTTATCGTATGGTTTGGACAGCACAGACTATGGCTACACCTTC. Amino acid sequence: CASSLSYGLDSTDYGYTF.

To note about this clonotype: It may be a read error: a sequence one base away is much more abundant. The V gene is TRBV3-1, the J gene TRBJ2-5, with 9 bases that match TRBD1. The CDR3 length is 15 residues. Germline CDR1 reads LGHDT; CDR2 reads YNNKEL (reference sequence). The DNA of the CDR3 is TGTACCAGCAGCCCCCCAGGGACAGGGAAAGAGACCCAGTACTTC. As protein: CTSSPPGTGKETQYF.

This rearrangement joins TRBV30 to TRBJ1-5; a weak D match, TRBD1 (5 bases). Trimming removed 2 bases from V and 7 bases from J, with 12 bases in between. In germline, CDR1 is GTSNPN, CDR2 SVGIG (reference sequence). This CDR3 spans 13 amino acids. The CDR3: CAWSPQGGQPQHF. CDR3 DNA: TGTGCCTGGAGTCCGCAGGGAGGGCAGCCCCAGCATTTT.

The chain recombines TRBV9 with TRBJ2-7; 7 bases are shared with TRBD2. V was pared by 0 bases and J by 4 bases, with 10 bases of the junction left unmatched. The CDR3 length is 16 residues. Germline CDR1 and CDR2: SGDLS and YYNGEE. The CDR3 is CASSVGGGRSLYEQYF. CDR3 DNA sequence: TGTGCCAGCAGCGTAGGCGGCGGGAGATCCCTATACGAGCAGTACTTC.

This clonotype was counted between two and nine times. This sequence joins TRBV27 and TRBJ1-6; D is uncertain. The CDR3 consists of 18 residues. The V gene's germline CDR1 is MNHEY and CDR2 SMNVEV (reference sequence). The germline V and J ends were trimmed by 6 bases and 2 bases, with 20 bases remaining between them. The CDR3 region is CASSSLGFGVTYNSPLHF. The CDR3 nucleotides read TGTGCCAGCAGCTCTCTAGGCTTCGGGGTAACCTATAATTCACCCCTCCACTTT.

This clonotype was seen only a few times. The genes are TRBV28 and TRBJ2-1, with D possibly being TRBD2 (5 bases). V lost 6 bases to trimming and J lost 0 bases, with 21 bases between them. CDR1 is MDHEN and CDR2 is SYDVKM in the germline V gene. The CDR3 totals 18 residues. CDR3 in amino acids: CASSQPRTATPSYNEQFF. The CDR3 bases are TGTGCCAGCAGCCAACCTCGGACTGCGACTCCCTCCTACAATGAGCAGTTCTTC.

This clonotype has at least ten counts. This chain connects TRBV6-2 or TRBV6-3 to TRBJ1-5; D remains ambiguous. Between the trimmed V and J ends, which lost 2 bases and 6 bases, there was a span of 8 bases. CDR3 length: 13 amino acids. Germline CDR1 and CDR2: MNHEY and SVGEGT. The DNA for the CDR3 is TGTGCCAGCAGTTACGTAGGGTTTCAGCCCCAGCATTTT. Protein: CASSYVGFQPQHF.

The chain combines TRBV5-1 with TRBJ2-3; D may be TRBD2 (6 bases). Germline values: CDR1 SGHRS, CDR2 YFSETQ. This CDR3 region has 15 residues. The V gene lost 5 bases and the J gene lost 3 bases, with 16 bases spanning the gap. This CDR3 reads CASRKAGPVTDTQYF. In nucleotides, the CDR3 is TGCGCCAGCAGAAAGGCGGGACCAGTGACAGATACGCAGTATTTT.

The chain recombines TRBV7-2 with TRBJ1-2; TRBD1 matches at 7 bases. This CDR3 has 15 residues. Germline-derived CDR1 and CDR2 are SGHTA and FQGNSA. V lost 5 bases to trimming and J lost 0 bases; unmatched junction nucleotides: 6. CDR3 loop: CASSPGTAANYGYTF. The CDR3 bases are TGTGCCAGCAGCCCCGGGACAGCGGCTAACTATGGCTACACCTTC.

Remarks on this clonotype: The junction does not match germline at one end; this may be a read error. V usage is TRBV28 and J usage is TRBJ2-1; 9 bases line up with TRBD1. Germline CDR1 is MDHEN and CDR2 is SYDVKM. The CDR3 consists of 15 residues. CDR3 protein: CTSSPTGGSYNEQFF. The CDR3 region has the DNA TGTACCAGCAGCCCGACAGGGGGCTCCTACAATGAGCAGTTCTTC.

Points on this clonotype: This may come from a read error, since a much larger clone is one base off. V gene TRBV29-1 combines with J gene TRBJ2-5; TRBD2 agrees at 9 bases. V shed 6 bases, J shed 11 bases, and the junction held 19 bases outside the gene matches. This CDR3 region has 15 residues. CDR1 is SQVTM and CDR2 is ANQGSEA in the germline V gene. The CDR3 DNA sequence: TGCAGCGTCCCTCTTCTCGGACTAGCGAGCAATGAGCAGTACTTC. Protein: CSVPLLGLASNEQYF. Full variable domain (missing parts from reference TRBV29-1 and TRBJ2-5): SAVISQKPSRDICQRGTSLTIQCQVDSQVTMMFWYRQQPGQSLTLIATANQGSEATYESGFVIDKFPISRPNLTFSTLTVSNMSPEDSSIYLCSVPLLGLASNEQYFGPGTRLLVL.